Listed here are 17 T cell receptor beta chains from one sample, sequenced in a study of cytomegalovirus exposure and HLA in healthy donors. Both 60 Vbeta primers and 13 Jbeta primers went into the PCR. The method was immunoSEQ multiplex PCR; TCRdb's version includes in-frame clones alone and lacks a portion of them. The top ten clones hold roughly 0.71% of a sample with about 100,000 clones, 78% of them seen once. Sequencing used PBMCs. These receptors all stem from a woman aged 55-70 years in good health and CMV-seronegative.

CDR3 sequence reads: CASSVGGGINEQFF. The CDR3 bases are TGTGCCAGCAGCGTGGGCGGGGGGATCAATGAGCAGTTCTTC. The chain uses TRBV9 and TRBJ2-1, with 8 nucleotides matching TRBD2. V lost 2 bases and J lost 6; bases outside the gene matches: 4. The CDR3 sequence is 14 residues long. The germline CDR1 and CDR2 sequences are SGDLS and YYNGEE. The variable domain in full, with the rest retrieved from reference TRBV9 and TRBJ2-1, is DSGVTQTPKHLITATGQRVTLRCSPRSGDLSVYWYQQSLDQGLQFLIQYYNGEERAKGNILERFSAQQFPDLHSELNLSSLELGDSALYFCASSVGGGINEQFFGPGTRLTVL.

The chain uses TRBV7-9 and TRBJ2-7, with D perhaps TRBD2 (5 bases). The CDR3 spans 16 residues. The germline CDR1 and CDR2 sequences are SEHNR and FQNEAQ (reference sequence). Trimming took 5 bases from V and 0 from J, leaving 17 bases between them. Here the CDR3 reads CASSAPMERSSYEQYF. The CDR3 DNA reads as TGTGCCAGCAGCGCGCCGATGGAGCGGAGCTCCTACGAGCAGTACTTC.

This clone occurred once. Other DNA sequences of this sample code for an identical CDR3. This chain links TRBV9 with TRBJ2-7, with unresolved D. The germline V gene has CDR1 SGDLS and CDR2 YYNGEE. The CDR3 extends over 14 amino acids. V lost 0 bases, J lost 0 bases, and 7 bases lay in between. CDR3 sequence reads: CASSVGGSSYEQYF. The CDR3 DNA sequence: TGTGCCAGCAGCGTAGGAGGAAGCTCCTACGAGCAGTACTTC.

This rearrangement joins TRBV29-1 to TRBJ2-5, with 7 bases fitting TRBD2. CDR3 length: 12 residues. V dropped 7 bases and J dropped 1; count of bases not matched to a gene: 3. Per the germline V gene, CDR1 is SQVTM and CDR2 is ANQGSEA. The CDR3, as DNA: TGCAGCGAGCGGGAACTCCAAGAGACCCAGTACTTC. Amino acid sequence: CSERELQETQYF.

J is TRBJ2-3 and V is TRBV5-4; D gene unclear. The CDR3 runs 11 residues. Germline V gene lookup returns CDR1 SGHNT and CDR2 YYREEE (reference sequence). V lost 2 bases to trimming and J lost 5 bases, with 3 bases between them. CDR3 loop: CASSLQDTQYF. Here the CDR3 DNA reads TGTGCCAGCAGCTTACAAGATACGCAGTATTTT.

The CDR3 protein is CASSRQAAEHF. Here the CDR3 DNA reads TGTGCCAGCAGCCGACAGGCAGCCGAGCATTTT. The rearrangement links TRBV28 to TRBJ1-5; maybe TRBD1 (6 bases). The germline V gene has CDR1 MDHEN and CDR2 SYDVKM. The CDR3 consists of 11 residues. V lost 6 bases and J lost 14, with 14 bases in between. Filled out from reference TRBV28 and TRBJ1-5, the complete variable domain reads DVKVTQSSRYLVKRTGEKVFLECVQDMDHENMFWYRQDPGLGLRLIYFSYDVKMKEKGDIPEGYSVSREKKERFSLILESASTNQTSMYLCASSRQAAEHFGDGTRLSIL.

The V and J genes are TRBV15 and TRBJ1-1; 7 bases fit TRBD1. The CDR3 runs 15 residues. Germline V lookup: CDR1 LNHNV, CDR2 YYDKDF (reference sequence). V trimming: 0 bases; J trimming: 6 bases; junction bases outside the gene matches: 7. CDR3 in DNA: TGTGCCACCAGCAGAGAGATACAGGGGTTGGCTGAAGCTTTCTTT. Translating gives CATSREIQGLAEAFF.

The V and J genes are TRBV7-2 and TRBJ2-5, with TRBD2 identical over 13 bases. Trimming removed 5 bases from V and 2 bases from J; junction bases left unmatched: 8. The germline V gene has CDR1 SGHTA and CDR2 FQGNSA. This CDR3 is built from 17 residues. The CDR3 DNA reads as TGTGCCAGCAGCCTGGACCCGGGACTAGCGGGACAAGAGACCCAGTACTTC. It encodes CASSLDPGLAGQETQYF. Drawing the rest from reference TRBV7-2 and TRBJ2-5, the complete variable domain is GAGVSQSPSNKVTEKGKDVELRCDPISGHTALYWYRQSLGQGLEFLIYFQGNSAPDKSGLPSDRFSAERTGGSVSTLTIQRTQQEDSAVYLCASSLDPGLAGQETQYFGPGTRLLVL.

This chain uses TRBV19 with TRBJ1-1; the D gene is possibly TRBD1 (5 bases). Germline V lookup: CDR1 LNHDA, CDR2 SQIVND (reference sequence). V lost 8 bases and J 10 bases, leaving 17 bases between the germline ends. The CDR3 totals 12 residues. In nucleotides, the CDR3 is TGTGCCAGTGGATCAGGACAAGGCGTAGCTTTCTTT. This sequence encodes CASGSGQGVAFF. Drawing the rest from reference TRBV19 and TRBJ1-1, the complete variable domain is DGGITQSPKYLFRKEGQNVTLSCEQNLNHDAMYWYRQDPGQGLRLIYYSQIVNDFQKGDIAEGYSVSREKKESFPLTVTSAQKNPTAFYLCASGSGQGVAFFGQGTRLTVV.

This clone has a handful of counts. The chain recombines TRBV5-1 with TRBJ2-1; 7 bases fit TRBD1. The CDR3 contains 15 residues. V was pared by 4 bases and J by 0 bases, with 4 bases of the junction left unmatched. CDR1 SGHRS and CDR2 YFSETQ come from the germline V gene. Here the CDR3 reads CASSEDRSSYNEQFF. As DNA, the CDR3 is TGCGCCAGCAGCGAGGACAGGAGCTCCTACAATGAGCAGTTCTTC.

V gene TRBV11-2 combines with J gene TRBJ1-1; D is undetermined. Germline-derived CDR1 and CDR2 are SGHAT and FQNNGV. The V end was cut by 2 bases, the J end by 0 bases, with 10 bases between. The CDR3 has 15 residues. CDR3 sequence: CASSLTRQLNTEAFF. The CDR3 region has the DNA TGTGCCAGCAGCTTAACCAGACAATTGAACACTGAAGCTTTCTTT.

This clone was counted between two and nine times. The chain carries TRBV6-5 and TRBJ1-1, with D hard to call. This CDR3 region has 14 residues. V lost 0 bases, J lost 6 bases, and 11 bases lay in between. Germline CDR1 and CDR2: MNHEY and SVGAGI. The CDR3 bases are TGTGCCAGCAGTTACTCTTCCGGAGCGGCTGAAGCTTTCTTT. Protein: CASSYSSGAAEAFF.

This sequence joins TRBV7-2 and TRBJ2-5, with 7 bases identical to TRBD1. Germline V gives CDR1 SGHTA, CDR2 FQGNSA. V dropped 5 bases and J dropped 3; count of bases not matched to a gene: 9. The CDR3 is made up of 15 amino acids. This chain's CDR3 is CASSRTGTVKETQYF. DNA for the CDR3: TGTGCCAGCAGCCGAACCGGGACAGTAAAAGAGACCCAGTACTTC.

J is TRBJ2-3 and V is TRBV18; maybe TRBD2 (5 bases). Looked up from germline, CDR1 is KGHSH and CDR2 is LQKENI. With 7 bases removed from V and 4 bases from J, the gap between germline ends came to 12 bases. The CDR3 contains 13 residues. CDR3 nucleotides: TGTGCCAGCTTAAGTGGAGGTGCAGATACGCAGTATTTT. Translated: CASLSGGADTQYF. Looking up the rest from reference TRBV18 and TRBJ2-3 gives the full variable domain: NAGVMQNPRHLVRRRGQEARLRCSPMKGHSHVYWYRQLPEEGLKFMVYLQKENIIDESGMPKERFSAEFPKEGPSILRIQQVVRGDSAAYFCASLSGGADTQYFGPGTRLTVL.

The chain couples TRBV9 to TRBJ2-1; TRBD1 is a possible D gene (6 bases). V shed 2 bases and J shed 9 bases, with 15 bases lying between them. The CDR3 loop spans 14 amino acids. Germline loops: CDR1 SGDLS, CDR2 YYNGEE. The CDR3 loop is CASSVGSGAGEQFF. The CDR3 region has the DNA TGTGCCAGCAGCGTCGGTTCAGGGGCGGGTGAGCAGTTCTTC.

The J gene is TRBJ2-5, the V gene TRBV13; D might be TRBD2 (6 bases). This CDR3 comprises 15 residues. V was shortened by 5 bases and J by 5 bases, with 18 bases between the two germline ends. From germline, CDR1 is PRHDT and CDR2 FYEKMQ (reference sequence). CDR3 bases: TGTGCCAGCAGCCCCCGGGCGGAGGGGAGGGAGACCCAGTACTTC. As protein: CASSPRAEGRETQYF.

This sequence joins TRBV29-1 and TRBJ2-3, with 11 bases lining up with TRBD2. Losses at the gene ends were 6 bases for V and 0 bases for J; bases not matched to a gene: 8. Germline V CDR1 and CDR2: SQVTM, ANQGSEA. The CDR3 spans 16 residues. The CDR3 region has the DNA TGCAGCGTACGGACTAGCGGGCTTGCTAGCACAGATACGCAGTATTTT. Protein: CSVRTSGLASTDTQYF.